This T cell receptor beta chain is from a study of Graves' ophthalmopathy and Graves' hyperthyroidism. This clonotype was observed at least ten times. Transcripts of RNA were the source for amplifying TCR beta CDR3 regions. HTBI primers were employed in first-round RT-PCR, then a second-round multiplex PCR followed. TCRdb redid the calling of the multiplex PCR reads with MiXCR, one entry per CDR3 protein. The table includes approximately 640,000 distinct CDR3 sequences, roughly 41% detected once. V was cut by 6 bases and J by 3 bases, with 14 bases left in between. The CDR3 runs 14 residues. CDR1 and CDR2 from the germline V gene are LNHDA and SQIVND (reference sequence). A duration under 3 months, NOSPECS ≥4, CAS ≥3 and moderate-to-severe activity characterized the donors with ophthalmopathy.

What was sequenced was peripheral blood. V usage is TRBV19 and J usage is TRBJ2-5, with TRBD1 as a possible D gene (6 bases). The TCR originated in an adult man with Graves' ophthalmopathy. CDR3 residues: CASSLTGTKETQYF. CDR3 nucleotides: TGTGCCAGTAGCCTTACAGGGACGAAAGAGACCCAGTACTTC.